What follows is one TCR beta chain and its context. The data belong to a study of cytomegalovirus exposure and HLA in healthy donors. The PCR used 60 Vbeta and 13 Jbeta primers. Sequencing used immunoSEQ multiplex PCR; TCRdb keeps in-frame clones, though not all of them. This sample's clone table lists around 110,000 clones. The CDR3 covers 14 residues. V was clipped by 6 bases and J by 1 base; unmatched bases: 3. CDR1 MNHEY and CDR2 SMNVEV come from the germline V gene (reference sequence). The genes are TRBV27 and TRBJ1-2; 9 bases agree with TRBD1. Sequences were obtained from PBMCs. The receptor's source is a man aged 30-40 years in good health and CMV-seronegative. The CDR3 loop reads CASRETGGNYGYTF. The CDR3 region has the DNA TGTGCCAGCAGGGAGACAGGGGGTAACTATGGCTACACCTTC.